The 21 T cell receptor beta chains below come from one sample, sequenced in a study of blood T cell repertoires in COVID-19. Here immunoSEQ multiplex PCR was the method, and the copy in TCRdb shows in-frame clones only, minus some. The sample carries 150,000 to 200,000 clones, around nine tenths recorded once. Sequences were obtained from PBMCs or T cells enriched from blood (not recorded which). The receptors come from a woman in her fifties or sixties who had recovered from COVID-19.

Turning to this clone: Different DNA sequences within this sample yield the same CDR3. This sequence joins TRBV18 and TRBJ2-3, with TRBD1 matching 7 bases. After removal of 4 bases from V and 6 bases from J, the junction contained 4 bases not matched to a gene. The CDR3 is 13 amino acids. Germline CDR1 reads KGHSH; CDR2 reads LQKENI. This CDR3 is CASSLDRVDTQYF. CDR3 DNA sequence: TGTGCCAGCTCACTCGACAGGGTGGATACGCAGTATTTT.

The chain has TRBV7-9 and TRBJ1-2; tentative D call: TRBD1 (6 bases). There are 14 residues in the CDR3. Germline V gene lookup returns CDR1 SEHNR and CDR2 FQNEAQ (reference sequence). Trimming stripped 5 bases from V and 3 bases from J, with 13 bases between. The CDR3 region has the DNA TGTGCCAGCAGCATAGGGACAACAGACTATGGCTACACCTTC. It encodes CASSIGTTDYGYTF.

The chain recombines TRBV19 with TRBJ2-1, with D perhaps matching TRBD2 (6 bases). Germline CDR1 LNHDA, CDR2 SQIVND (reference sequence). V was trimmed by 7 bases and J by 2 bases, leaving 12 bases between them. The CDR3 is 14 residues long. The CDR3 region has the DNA TGTGCCAGTACCTCGCCGGGGGCCTACAATGAGCAGTTCTTC. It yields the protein CASTSPGAYNEQFF.

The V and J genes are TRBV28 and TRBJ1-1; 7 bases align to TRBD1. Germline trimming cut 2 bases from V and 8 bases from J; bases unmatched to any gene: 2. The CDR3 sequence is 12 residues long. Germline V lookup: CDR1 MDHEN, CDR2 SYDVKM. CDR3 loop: CASSLVRGEAFF. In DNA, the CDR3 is TGTGCCAGCAGTTTAGTCAGGGGGGAAGCTTTCTTT.

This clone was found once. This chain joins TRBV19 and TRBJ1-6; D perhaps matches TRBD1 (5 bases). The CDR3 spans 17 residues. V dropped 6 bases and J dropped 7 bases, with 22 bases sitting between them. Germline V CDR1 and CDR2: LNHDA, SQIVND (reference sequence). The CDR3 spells CASSGGWGRAQNSPLHF. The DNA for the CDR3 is TGTGCCAGTAGCGGGGGATGGGGCAGGGCCCAGAATTCACCCCTCCACTTT.

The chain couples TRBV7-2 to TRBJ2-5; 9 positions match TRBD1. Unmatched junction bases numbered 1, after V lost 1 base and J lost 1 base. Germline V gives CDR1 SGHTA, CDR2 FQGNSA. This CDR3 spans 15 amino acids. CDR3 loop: CASSLVDRGQETQYF. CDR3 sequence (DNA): TGTGCCAGCAGCTTAGTGGACAGGGGCCAAGAGACCCAGTACTTC. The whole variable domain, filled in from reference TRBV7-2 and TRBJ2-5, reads GAGVSQSPSNKVTEKGKDVELRCDPISGHTALYWYRQSLGQGLEFLIYFQGNSAPDKSGLPSDRFSAERTGGSVSTLTIQRTQQEDSAVYLCASSLVDRGQETQYFGPGTRLLVL.

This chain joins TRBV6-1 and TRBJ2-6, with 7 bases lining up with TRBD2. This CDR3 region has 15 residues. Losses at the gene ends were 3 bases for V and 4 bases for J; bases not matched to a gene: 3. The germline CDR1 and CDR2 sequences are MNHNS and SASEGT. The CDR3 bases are TGTGCCAGCAGTGACGGGGGGTACGGGGCCAACGTCCTGACTTTC. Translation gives CASSDGGYGANVLTF.

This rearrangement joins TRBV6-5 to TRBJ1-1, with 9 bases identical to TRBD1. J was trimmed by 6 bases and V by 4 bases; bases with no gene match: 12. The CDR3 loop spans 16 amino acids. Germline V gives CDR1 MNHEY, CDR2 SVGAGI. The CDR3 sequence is CASSWGETGGGSEAFF. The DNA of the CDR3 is TGTGCCAGCAGTTGGGGAGAAACAGGGGGCGGGTCTGAAGCTTTCTTT.

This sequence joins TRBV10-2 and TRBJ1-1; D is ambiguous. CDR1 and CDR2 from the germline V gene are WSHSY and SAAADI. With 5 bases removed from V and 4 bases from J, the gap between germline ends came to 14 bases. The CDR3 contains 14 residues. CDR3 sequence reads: CASSHGSRGTEAFF. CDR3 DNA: TGCGCCAGCAGTCATGGCTCCAGAGGCACTGAAGCTTTCTTT.

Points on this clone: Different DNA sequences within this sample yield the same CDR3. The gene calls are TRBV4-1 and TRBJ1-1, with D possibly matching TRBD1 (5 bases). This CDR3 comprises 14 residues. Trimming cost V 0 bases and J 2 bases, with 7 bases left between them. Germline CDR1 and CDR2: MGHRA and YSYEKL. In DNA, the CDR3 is TGCGCCAGCAGCCAAGAAAGGGGAAACACTGAAGCTTTCTTT. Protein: CASSQERGNTEAFF.

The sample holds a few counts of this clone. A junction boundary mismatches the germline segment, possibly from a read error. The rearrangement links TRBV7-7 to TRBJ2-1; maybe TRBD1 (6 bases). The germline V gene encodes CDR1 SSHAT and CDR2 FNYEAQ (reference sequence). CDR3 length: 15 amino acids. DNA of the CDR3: TGTGCTAGCAGCCCACAGGGAAGGTCTTACAATGAGCAGTTCTTC. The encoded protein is CASSPQGRSYNEQFF.

This chain's CDR3 is CASSSPLGSGGQYF. In nucleotides, the CDR3 is TGTGCCAGTAGTAGCCCCCTCGGTAGCGGGGGGCAGTATTTT. This chain links TRBV19 with TRBJ2-3, with 9 bases matching TRBD2. Unmatched junction bases numbered 10, after V lost 4 bases and J lost 11 bases. The CDR3 extends over 14 amino acids. Germline V gene sequence: CDR1 LNHDA, CDR2 SQIVND (reference sequence).

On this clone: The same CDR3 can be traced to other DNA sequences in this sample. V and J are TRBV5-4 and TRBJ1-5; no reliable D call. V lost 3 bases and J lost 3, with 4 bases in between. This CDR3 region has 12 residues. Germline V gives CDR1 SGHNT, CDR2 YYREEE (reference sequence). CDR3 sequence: CASSSYNQPQHF. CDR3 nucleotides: TGTGCCAGCAGCTCTTACAATCAGCCCCAGCATTTT.

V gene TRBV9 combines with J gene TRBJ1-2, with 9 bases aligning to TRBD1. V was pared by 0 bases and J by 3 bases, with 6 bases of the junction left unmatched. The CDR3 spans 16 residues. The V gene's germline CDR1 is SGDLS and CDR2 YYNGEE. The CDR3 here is CASSVVDRGSDYGYTF. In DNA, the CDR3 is TGTGCCAGCAGCGTAGTGGACAGGGGATCCGACTATGGCTACACCTTC.

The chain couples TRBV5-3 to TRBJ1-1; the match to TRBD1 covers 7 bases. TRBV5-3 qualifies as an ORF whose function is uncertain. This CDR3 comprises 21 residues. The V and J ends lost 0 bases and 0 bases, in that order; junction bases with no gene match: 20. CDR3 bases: TGTGCCAGAAGCTTGGGCCGGAAGTATGTTCGGGACAGCAACATGAACACTGAAGCTTTCTTT. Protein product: CARSLGRKYVRDSNMNTEAFF.

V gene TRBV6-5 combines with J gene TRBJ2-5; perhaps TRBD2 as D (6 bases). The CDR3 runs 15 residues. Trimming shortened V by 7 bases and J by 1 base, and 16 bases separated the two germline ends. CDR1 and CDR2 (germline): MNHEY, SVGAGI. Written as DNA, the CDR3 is TGTGCCAGCAACCCCCATGCGGGGACCCAAGAGACCCAGTACTTC. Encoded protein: CASNPHAGTQETQYF.

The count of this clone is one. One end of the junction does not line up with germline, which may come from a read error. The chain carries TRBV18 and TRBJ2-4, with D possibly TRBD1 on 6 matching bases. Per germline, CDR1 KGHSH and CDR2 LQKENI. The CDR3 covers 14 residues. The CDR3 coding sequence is TGTGCCAGCTCAACGAGACAGGAAAGAGGCCCAACGAACTTC. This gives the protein CASSTRQERGPTNF.

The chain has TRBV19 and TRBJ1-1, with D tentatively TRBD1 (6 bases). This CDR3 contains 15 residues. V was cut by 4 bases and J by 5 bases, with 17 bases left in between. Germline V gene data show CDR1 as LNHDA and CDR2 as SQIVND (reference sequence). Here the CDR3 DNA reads TGTGCCAGTAGTACCTCAGGGGCGGCGGCAACTGAAGCTTTCTTT. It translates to CASSTSGAAATEAFF.

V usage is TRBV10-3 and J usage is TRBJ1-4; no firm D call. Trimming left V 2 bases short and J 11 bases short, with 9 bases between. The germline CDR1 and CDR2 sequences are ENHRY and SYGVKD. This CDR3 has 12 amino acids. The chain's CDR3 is CAISENTLKLFF. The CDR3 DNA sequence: TGTGCCATCAGTGAGAACACGTTGAAACTGTTTTTT.

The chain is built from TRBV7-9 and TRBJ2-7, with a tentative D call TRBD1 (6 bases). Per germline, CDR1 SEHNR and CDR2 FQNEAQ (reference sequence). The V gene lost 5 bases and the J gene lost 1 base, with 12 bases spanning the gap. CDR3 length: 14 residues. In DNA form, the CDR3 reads TGTGCCAGCAGCCTGGGGACACTTTCCTACGAGCAGTACTTC. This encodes CASSLGTLSYEQYF.

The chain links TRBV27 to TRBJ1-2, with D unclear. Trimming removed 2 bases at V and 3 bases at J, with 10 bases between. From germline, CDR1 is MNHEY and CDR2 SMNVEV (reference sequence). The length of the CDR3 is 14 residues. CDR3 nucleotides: TGTGCCAGCAGTTTACTCGGCGGCGACTATGGCTACACCTTC. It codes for CASSLLGGDYGYTF.